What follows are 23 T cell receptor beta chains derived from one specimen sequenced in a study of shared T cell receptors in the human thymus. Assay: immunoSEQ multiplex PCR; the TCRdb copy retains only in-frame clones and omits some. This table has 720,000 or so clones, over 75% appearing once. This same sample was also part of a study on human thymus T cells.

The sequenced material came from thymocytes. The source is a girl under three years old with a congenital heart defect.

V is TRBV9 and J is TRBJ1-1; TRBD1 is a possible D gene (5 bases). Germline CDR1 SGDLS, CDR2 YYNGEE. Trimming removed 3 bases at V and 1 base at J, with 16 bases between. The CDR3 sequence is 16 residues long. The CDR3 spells CASSARGWRGNTEAFF. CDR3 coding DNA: TGTGCCAGCAGCGCTCGGGGTTGGAGGGGGAACACTGAAGCTTTCTTT.

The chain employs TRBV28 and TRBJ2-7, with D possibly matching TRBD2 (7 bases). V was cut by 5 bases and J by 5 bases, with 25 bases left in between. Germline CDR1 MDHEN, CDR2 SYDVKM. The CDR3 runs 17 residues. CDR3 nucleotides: TGTGCCAGCAGTCGTATATGGGCGGGGGCCCCGGTTAACGAGCAGTACTTC. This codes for CASSRIWAGAPVNEQYF.

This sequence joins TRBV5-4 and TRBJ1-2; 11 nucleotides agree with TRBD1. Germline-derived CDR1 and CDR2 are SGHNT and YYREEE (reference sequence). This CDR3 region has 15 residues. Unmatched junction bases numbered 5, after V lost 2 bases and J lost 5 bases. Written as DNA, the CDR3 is TGTGCCAGCAGCTTATTGGACAGGGGGCTGTATGGCTACACCTTC. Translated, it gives CASSLLDRGLYGYTF.

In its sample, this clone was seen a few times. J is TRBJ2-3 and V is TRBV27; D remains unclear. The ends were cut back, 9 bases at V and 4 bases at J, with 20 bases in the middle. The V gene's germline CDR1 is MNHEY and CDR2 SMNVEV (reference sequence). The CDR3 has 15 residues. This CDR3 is CARLQPSKSPDTQYF. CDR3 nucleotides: TGTGCCAGACTACAACCCTCAAAAAGCCCAGATACGCAGTATTTT.

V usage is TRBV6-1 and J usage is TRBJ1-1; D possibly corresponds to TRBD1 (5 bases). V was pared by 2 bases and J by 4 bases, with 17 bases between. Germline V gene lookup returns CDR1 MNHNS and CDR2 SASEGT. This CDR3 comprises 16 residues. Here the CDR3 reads CASSEWVVAGLTEAFF. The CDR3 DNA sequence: TGTGCCAGCAGTGAATGGGTTGTGGCAGGGCTCACTGAAGCTTTCTTT.

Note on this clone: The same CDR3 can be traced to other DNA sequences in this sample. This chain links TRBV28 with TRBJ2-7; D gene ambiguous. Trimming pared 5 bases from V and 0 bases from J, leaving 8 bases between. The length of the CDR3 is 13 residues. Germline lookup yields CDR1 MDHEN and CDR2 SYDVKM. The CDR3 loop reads CASSPPVSYEQYF. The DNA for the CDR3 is TGTGCCAGCAGTCCTCCAGTCTCCTACGAGCAGTACTTC.

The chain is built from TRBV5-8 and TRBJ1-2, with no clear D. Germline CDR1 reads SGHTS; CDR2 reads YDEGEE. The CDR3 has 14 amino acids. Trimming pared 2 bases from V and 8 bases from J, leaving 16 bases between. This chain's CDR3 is CASSFQVPFGGYTF. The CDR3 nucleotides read TGTGCCAGCAGCTTTCAGGTCCCGTTTGGGGGCTACACCTTC.

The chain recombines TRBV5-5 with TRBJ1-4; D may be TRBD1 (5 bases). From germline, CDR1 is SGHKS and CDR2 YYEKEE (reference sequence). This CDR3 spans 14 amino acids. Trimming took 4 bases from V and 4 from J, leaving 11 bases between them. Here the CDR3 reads CASSPGFINEKLFF. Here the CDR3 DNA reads TGTGCCAGCAGCCCAGGGTTTATTAATGAAAAACTGTTTTTT.

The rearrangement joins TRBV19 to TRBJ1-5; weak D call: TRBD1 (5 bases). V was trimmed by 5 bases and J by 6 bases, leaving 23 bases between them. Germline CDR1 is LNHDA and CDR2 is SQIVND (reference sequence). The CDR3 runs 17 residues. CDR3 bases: TGTGCCAGTAGTTTCAGGACGGGGGAAGTGGGGGGTCAGCCCCAGCATTTT. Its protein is CASSFRTGEVGGQPQHF. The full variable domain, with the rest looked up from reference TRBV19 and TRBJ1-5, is DGGITQSPKYLFRKEGQNVTLSCEQNLNHDAMYWYRQDPGQGLRLIYYSQIVNDFQKGDIAEGYSVSREKKESFPLTVTSAQKNPTAFYLCASSFRTGEVGGQPQHFGDGTRLSIL.

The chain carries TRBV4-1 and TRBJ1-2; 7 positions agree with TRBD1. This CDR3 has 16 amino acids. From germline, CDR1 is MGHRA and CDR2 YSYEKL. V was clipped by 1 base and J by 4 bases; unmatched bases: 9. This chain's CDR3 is CASSQGRQGRFYGYTF. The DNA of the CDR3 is TGCGCCAGCAGCCAAGGGAGACAGGGAAGATTCTATGGCTACACCTTC.

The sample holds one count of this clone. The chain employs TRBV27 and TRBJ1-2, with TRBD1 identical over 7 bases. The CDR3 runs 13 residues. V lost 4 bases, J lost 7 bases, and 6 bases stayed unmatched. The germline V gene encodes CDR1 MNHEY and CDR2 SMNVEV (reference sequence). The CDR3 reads CASSWKGARGYTF. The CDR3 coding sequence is TGTGCCAGCAGTTGGAAGGGGGCTCGTGGCTACACCTTC.

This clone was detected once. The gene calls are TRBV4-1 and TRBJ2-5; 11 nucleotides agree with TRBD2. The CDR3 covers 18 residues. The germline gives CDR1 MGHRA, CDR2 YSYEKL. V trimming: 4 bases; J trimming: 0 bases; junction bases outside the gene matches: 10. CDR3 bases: TGCGCCAGCAGCCCCTACCTAGCGGGGGGCCAGTACCAAGAGACCCAGTACTTC. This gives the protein CASSPYLAGGQYQETQYF.

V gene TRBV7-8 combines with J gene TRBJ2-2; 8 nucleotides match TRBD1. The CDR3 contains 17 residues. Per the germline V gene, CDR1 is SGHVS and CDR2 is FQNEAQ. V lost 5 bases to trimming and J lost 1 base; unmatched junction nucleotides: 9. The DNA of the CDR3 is TGTGCCAGCAGCCCGGGGCCCGGGACAGGGAACACCGGGGAGCTGTTTTTT. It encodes CASSPGPGTGNTGELFF.

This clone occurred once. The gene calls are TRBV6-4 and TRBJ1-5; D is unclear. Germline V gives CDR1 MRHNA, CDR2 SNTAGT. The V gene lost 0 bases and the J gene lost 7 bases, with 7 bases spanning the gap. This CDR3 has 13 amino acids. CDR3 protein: CASSDSPEQPQHF. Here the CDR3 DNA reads TGTGCCAGCAGTGACTCACCAGAACAGCCCCAGCATTTT.

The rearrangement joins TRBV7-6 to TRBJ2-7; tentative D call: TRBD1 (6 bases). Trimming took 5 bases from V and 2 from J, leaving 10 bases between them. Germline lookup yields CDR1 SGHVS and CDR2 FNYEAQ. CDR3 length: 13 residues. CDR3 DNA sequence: TGTGCCAGCAGCCCTTGGGACACCTACGAGCAGTACTTC. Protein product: CASSPWDTYEQYF.

The CDR3 sequence: CASSGPGSSYNSPLHF. Written as DNA, the CDR3 is TGTGCCAGCAGTGGTCCGGGGAGCTCCTATAATTCACCCCTCCACTTT. The rearrangement links TRBV25-1 to TRBJ1-6; D remains ambiguous. CDR3 length: 16 amino acids. Germline CDR1 reads MGHDK; CDR2 reads SYGVNS. V was clipped by 4 bases and J by 0 bases, with 10 bases between them.

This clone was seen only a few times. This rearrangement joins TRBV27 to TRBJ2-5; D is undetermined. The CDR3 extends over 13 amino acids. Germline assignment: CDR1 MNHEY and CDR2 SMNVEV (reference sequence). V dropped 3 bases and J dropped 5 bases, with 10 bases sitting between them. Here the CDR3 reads CASSFMSSETQYF. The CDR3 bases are TGTGCCAGCAGTTTTATGAGTTCGGAGACCCAGTACTTC.

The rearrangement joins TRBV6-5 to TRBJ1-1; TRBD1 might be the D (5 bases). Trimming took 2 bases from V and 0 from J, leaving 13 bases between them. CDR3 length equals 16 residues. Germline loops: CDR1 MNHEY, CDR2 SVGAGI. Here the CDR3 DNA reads TGTGCCAGCAGTTACATGTGGGGCGCGGTGAACACTGAAGCTTTCTTT. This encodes CASSYMWGAVNTEAFF.

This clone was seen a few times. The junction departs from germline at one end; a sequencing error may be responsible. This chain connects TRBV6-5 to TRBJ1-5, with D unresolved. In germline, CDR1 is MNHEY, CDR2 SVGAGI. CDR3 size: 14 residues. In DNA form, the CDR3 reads TGTGCCAGCAGTTCCAGGAGTAGCGATCAGCCCCAGCATTTT. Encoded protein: CASSSRSSDQPQHF.

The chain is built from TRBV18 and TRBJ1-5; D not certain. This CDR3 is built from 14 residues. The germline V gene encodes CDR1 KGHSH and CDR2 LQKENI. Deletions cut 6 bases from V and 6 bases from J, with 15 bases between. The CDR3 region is CASSDREEGQPQHF. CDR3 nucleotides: TGTGCCAGCTCGGATAGGGAGGAGGGTCAGCCCCAGCATTTT.

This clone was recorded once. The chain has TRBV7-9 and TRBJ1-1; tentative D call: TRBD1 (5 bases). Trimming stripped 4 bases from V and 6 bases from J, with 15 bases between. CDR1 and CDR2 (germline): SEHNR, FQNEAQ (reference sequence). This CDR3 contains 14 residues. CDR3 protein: CASSSRRGNAEAFF. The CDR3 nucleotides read TGTGCCAGCAGCTCGCGAAGGGGTAACGCTGAAGCTTTCTTT.

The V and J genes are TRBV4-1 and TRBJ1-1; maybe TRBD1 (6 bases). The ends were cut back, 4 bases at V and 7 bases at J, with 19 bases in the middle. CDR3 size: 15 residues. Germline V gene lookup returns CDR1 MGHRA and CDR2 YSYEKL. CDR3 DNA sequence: TGCGCCAGCAGCCTTCCGGGACACAGACCAAATGAAGCTTTCTTT. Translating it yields CASSLPGHRPNEAFF.

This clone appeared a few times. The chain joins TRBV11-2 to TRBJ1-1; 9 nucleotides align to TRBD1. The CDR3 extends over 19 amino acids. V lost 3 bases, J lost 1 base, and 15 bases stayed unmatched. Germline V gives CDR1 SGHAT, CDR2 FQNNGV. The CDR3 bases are TGTGCCAGCAGCTTTCCCGGACAGGGGTCCAGGTGCGCGAACACTGAAGCTTTCTTT. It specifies CASSFPGQGSRCANTEAFF.